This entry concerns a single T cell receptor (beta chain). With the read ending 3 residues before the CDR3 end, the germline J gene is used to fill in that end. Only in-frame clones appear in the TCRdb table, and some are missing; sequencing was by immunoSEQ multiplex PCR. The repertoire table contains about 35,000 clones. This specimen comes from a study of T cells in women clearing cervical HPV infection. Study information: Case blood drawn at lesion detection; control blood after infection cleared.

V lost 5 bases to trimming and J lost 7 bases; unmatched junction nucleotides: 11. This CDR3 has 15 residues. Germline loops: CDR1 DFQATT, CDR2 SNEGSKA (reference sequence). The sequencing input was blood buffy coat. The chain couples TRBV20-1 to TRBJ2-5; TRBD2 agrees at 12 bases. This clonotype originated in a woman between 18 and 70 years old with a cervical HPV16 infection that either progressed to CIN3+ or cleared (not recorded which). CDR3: CSAPGLAGFQGTQYF. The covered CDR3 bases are TGCAGTGCTCCGGGACTAGCGGGCTTCCAGGGGACC.